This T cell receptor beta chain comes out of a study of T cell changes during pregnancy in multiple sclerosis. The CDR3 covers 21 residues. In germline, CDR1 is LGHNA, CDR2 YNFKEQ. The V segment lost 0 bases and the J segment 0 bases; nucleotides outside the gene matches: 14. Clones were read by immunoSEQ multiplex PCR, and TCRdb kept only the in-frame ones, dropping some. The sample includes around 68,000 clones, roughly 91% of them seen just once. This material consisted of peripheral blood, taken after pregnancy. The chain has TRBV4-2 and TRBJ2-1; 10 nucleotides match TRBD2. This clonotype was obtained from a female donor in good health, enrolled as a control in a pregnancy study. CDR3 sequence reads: CASSQEPGLAGATSSYNEQFF. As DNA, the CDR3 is TGTGCCAGCAGCCAAGAACCGGGTCTAGCGGGGGCGACGAGCTCCTACAATGAGCAGTTCTTC.